This T cell receptor beta chain is drawn from a study of cytotoxic CD8 clonotypes in ibrutinib-treated CLL. Findings and limits, study-wide: Researchers report that baseline clonality outpaced age-matched healthy donors and tracked circulating CD8+ T-cell counts. Clonality increased with ibrutinib response but returned toward baseline at progression.

The junction had 10 bases not matched to a gene; V was cut back by 4 bases and J by 7 bases. Germline-derived CDR1 and CDR2 are MRHNA and SNTAGT. The CDR3 totals 15 residues. Sequencing used immunoSEQ multiplex PCR; TCRdb keeps in-frame clones, though not all of them. The table records approximately 11,000 clones, 62% of them present only once. Cryopreserved PBMCs yielded about 2 micrograms of genomic DNA for TCR beta libraries. For this clone: Its specificity is unknown.

The chain couples TRBV6-4 to TRBJ1-2, with 9 bases lining up with TRBD1. The sample here was PBMCs, taken before ibrutinib treatment. This clonotype was sampled from a human donor with chronic lymphocytic leukemia. The CDR3: CASSAPGQGGSGYTF. CDR3 in DNA: TGTGCCAGCAGTGCTCCGGGACAGGGTGGTAGTGGCTACACCTTC.